The TCR beta chain under discussion was sequenced for a study of blood T cell repertoires in COVID-19. Whole-study context: COVID-19 samples collected from the United States, Italy and Spain covered acute and convalescent phases. Nucleic acid was either cDNA or gDNA, and it came from T cells, B-cell-depleted T cells, or PBMCs.

Germline V lookup: CDR1 MGHRA, CDR2 YSYEKL. Trimming pared 0 bases from V and 10 bases from J, leaving 15 bases between. CDR3 length: 14 residues. Under the authors' procedure: Amplified reference gene primers provided the basis for estimating nucleated cell counts. This table comes from immunoSEQ multiplex PCR, and its TCRdb copy is limited to in-frame clones, with some not included. The V and J calls and clone size come from that table; D and trimming were worked out from the DNA. The sample includes 250,000 to 300,000 clones, roughly 86% of them seen just once. Seattle cases were enrolled at active infection and followed longitudinally.

The origin of this receptor is a woman aged 60 to 75 with COVID-19, enrolled during active disease. Specimen: peripheral blood. The rearrangement links TRBV4-1 to TRBJ1-1, with unresolved D. For the CDR3, the DNA is TGCGCCAGCAGCCAAGATCCCGCTCCGGGAGGAGCTTTCTTT. It is translated as CASSQDPAPGGAFF.